These T cell receptor beta chains were read from a single sample in a study of blood T cell repertoires in COVID-19. The assay was immunoSEQ multiplex PCR, and TCRdb's table has in-frame clones only and misses some. Found here are around 100,000 clones, more than 65% of them singletons; the top ten hold about 12%. Sequencing was performed on peripheral blood. The receptors originated from a woman in her seventies with acute or convalescent COVID-19. The conserved cysteine and the conserved F or W are not part of the CDR3 here.

j_call v_call cdr3_aa
TRBJ1-3 TRBV7-2 ASSSNGQKFSGNTIY
TRBJ2-5 TRBV12-3/TRBV12-4 ASSLRETQY
TRBJ1-4 TRBV16 ASSQSRATNEKLF
TRBJ2-1 TRBV7-2 ASSLVATSGGGNEQF
TRBJ1-4 TRBV12-3/TRBV12-4 ASSLGGEKLF
TRBJ2-7 TRBV14 ASSQGRNSPGVQY
TRBJ2-7 TRBV5-4 ASSGGTGVFYEQY
TRBJ1-1 TRBV7-2 ASSLAWGQGNTEAF
TRBJ2-4 TRBV4-3 ASSQDQGGKNIQY
TRBJ1-5 TRBV7-2 ASSLAEGALQH
TRBJ2-6 TRBV3-1/TRBV3-2 ASSLGGAGANVLT
TRBJ2-7 TRBV4-1 ASSQDGAVSWEQY
TRBJ2-7 TRBV14 ASSPLGRGEQY
TRBJ1-2 TRBV9 ASSAVSNYGYT
TRBJ2-3 TRBV10-3 AISEWTSGTDTQY
TRBJ2-5 TRBV9 ASSPLTGLQETQY
TRBJ1-6 TRBV9 ASSVTYNSPLH
TRBJ1-3 TRBV5-6 ASSRRSRTSGNTIY
TRBJ2-5 TRBV11-3 ASSLQGYQETQY
TRBJ2-3 TRBV5-1 ASSSLLAGGTDTQY
TRBJ1-3 TRBV19 ASSSGTGAGNTIY
TRBJ2-6 TRBV11-2 ASTVQSGGLRAGANVLT
TRBJ1-4 TRBV29-1 SVEDLGGFGEKLF
TRBJ2-1 TRBV7-3 ASSRQAGGGYNEQF
TRBJ1-3 TRBV9 ASSVAIEGTVSGNTIY
TRBJ2-2 TRBV3-1/TRBV3-2 ASSVSQGALAGELF
TRBJ1-1 TRBV18 ASSPRTGLNTEAF
TRBJ1-5 TRBV6-5 ASWFGQGVAPQH
TRBJ1-1 TRBV9 ASSVGQSYTEAF
TRBJ1-4 TRBV27 ASSSQGATNEKLF
TRBJ2-3 TRBV5-4 ASSRGLAGAGDTQY
TRBJ1-2 TRBV30 AWSDGTGDVGGYT
TRBJ1-1 TRBV10-3 AISGRTGLTKDTEAF
TRBJ2-5 TRBV24-1 ATSDGGRQETQY
TRBJ1-2 TRBV25-1 ASSETGDYGYT
TRBJ1-3 TRBV20-1 SASGATSGNTIY
TRBJ1-1 TRBV18 ASSINRATEAF
TRBJ1-5 TRBV7-8 ASSPPTGEGNQPQH
TRBJ1-2 TRBV30 AWSVRGVEGGYT
TRBJ1-1 TRBV4-1 ASSRRPREGVVNTEAF
TRBJ1-5 TRBV28 ATQGSNQPQH
TRBJ2-3 TRBV5-1 ASARTGATGTSGGFRTDTQY
TRBJ2-1 TRBV19 ASSDWQGESSYNEQF
TRBJ1-5 TRBV2 ASNGQGGNQPQH
TRBJ1-1 TRBV25-1 ASSVPGTTNTEAF
TRBJ1-1 TRBV5-6 ASSLRGGEAF
TRBJ1-2 TRBV27 ASSSPHAGSTYT
TRBJ2-5 TRBV5-1 ASSPNTGAQETQY
TRBJ1-2 TRBV2 ASSDDRTNYGYT
TRBJ1-1 TRBV6-5 ASRNQGGLNTEAF
TRBJ2-2 TRBV2 ASSETGSDTGELF
TRBJ2-3 TRBV4-3 ASSQEAGGHTDTQY
TRBJ2-5 TRBV14 ASSLQLGGVETQY
TRBJ1-5 TRBV30 AWSAGQGASNQPQH
TRBJ2-3 TRBV9 ASGSDSTDTQY
TRBJ2-1 TRBV7-2 ASSFSPVTSGGYEQF
TRBJ1-2 TRBV29-1 SVAQGGQNYGYT
TRBJ1-4 TRBV5-8 ASSLLAEARGKLF
TRBJ2-5 TRBV7-3 ASSFAGEETQY
TRBJ2-5 TRBV2 ASSERTGTRDPQY